Following are 27 T cell receptor beta chains from one sample sequenced in a study of beta chain features in type 1 diabetes. Their target antigens are unknown. Study conclusions and caveats: Shortening that was moderate but significant affected the TCRB CDR3s of Type 1 diabetes patients in all four CD4+ subsets.

The entirety of the isolated RNA underwent reverse transcription, so expressed TCRB transcripts were sequenced. Profiled with immunoSEQ multiplex PCR; TCRdb holds only in-frame clones, not every one. The sample consists of roughly 150,000 clones, 7.8% of them appearing once. Sequenced material: central memory CD4+ T cells from blood. Every receptor here comes from a woman between 40 and 50 years old with type 1 diabetes.

The sample holds a few counts of this clone. V is TRBV10-2 and J is TRBJ2-1; D uncertain. The V gene lost 7 bases and the J gene lost 5 bases, with 9 bases spanning the gap. Germline CDR1 WSHSY, CDR2 SAAADI. The CDR3 sequence is 12 residues long. In DNA form, the CDR3 reads TGCGCCAGCAAGAGACAAAACAATGAGCAGTTCTTC. Translated: CASKRQNNEQFF.

CDR3 coding DNA: TGTGCCAGTAGTATCCATTCACAGGGGAACAATCAGCCCCAGCATTTT. This sequence encodes CASSIHSQGNNQPQHF. This chain links TRBV19 with TRBJ1-5, with 7 nucleotides matching TRBD1. Germline V gene sequence: CDR1 LNHDA, CDR2 SQIVND (reference sequence). Trimming cost V 3 bases and J 3 bases; bases outside gene matches: 8. The CDR3 runs 16 residues.

The gene calls are TRBV27 and TRBJ2-6, with 7 nucleotides matching TRBD1. The CDR3 spans 17 residues. Germline V gene data show CDR1 as MNHEY and CDR2 as SMNVEV (reference sequence). The V and J ends lost 4 bases and 0 bases, in that order; junction bases with no gene match: 6. CDR3 in amino acids: CASSSGQDSSGANVLTF. The CDR3 nucleotides read TGTGCCAGCAGTTCCGGACAGGATAGCTCTGGGGCCAACGTCCTGACTTTC.

This rearrangement joins TRBV19 to TRBJ1-5; tentatively, D is TRBD1 (5 bases). This CDR3 comprises 14 residues. The V gene's germline CDR1 is LNHDA and CDR2 SQIVND (reference sequence). The V and J ends lost 7 bases and 1 base respectively, with 11 bases between them. CDR3 loop: CASTPDSSNQPQHF. The CDR3 DNA reads TGTGCCAGTACCCCTGACAGCAGCAATCAGCCCCAGCATTTT.

This clone has more than one count but fewer than ten. This chain links TRBV29-1 with TRBJ1-1, with 9 bases lining up with TRBD1. CDR1 SQVTM and CDR2 ANQGSEA come from the germline V gene. With V trimmed by 1 base and J by 5 bases, 8 bases remained unmatched. The CDR3 has 15 residues. In nucleotides, the CDR3 is TGCAGCGTTGAAGGGCTCGGGACAGGGAGGACTGAAGCTTTCTTT. This codes for CSVEGLGTGRTEAFF.

This chain connects TRBV25-1 to TRBJ2-3; maybe TRBD1 (7 bases). The CDR3 runs to 15 residues. Per germline, CDR1 MGHDK and CDR2 SYGVNS. V gave up 11 bases and J gave up 0 bases, with 18 bases separating them. The CDR3 bases are TGTGCCGCCACCGGGGGACAGACTAGCACAGATACGCAGTATTTT. This sequence encodes CAATGGQTSTDTQYF.

The chain is built from TRBV2 and TRBJ1-2; D possibly corresponds to TRBD1 (5 bases). This CDR3 has 15 amino acids. The germline gives CDR1 SNHLY, CDR2 FYNNEI. V gave up 3 bases and J gave up 2 bases, with 13 bases separating them. The CDR3 nucleotides read TGTGCCAGCAGTGACGCCAGGGCCTTCAACTATGGCTACACCTTC. This encodes CASSDARAFNYGYTF.

V and J are TRBV5-1 and TRBJ1-5; 7 bases match TRBD1. Germline CDR1 and CDR2: SGHRS and YFSETQ. The CDR3 is made up of 14 amino acids. V dropped 4 bases and J dropped 5; count of bases not matched to a gene: 6. Written as DNA, the CDR3 is TGCGCCAGCAGCCCACAGGGGTTGGATCAGCCCCAGCATTTT. It is translated as CASSPQGLDQPQHF.

This clone occurred a few times. The CDR3 DNA reads as TGTGCCAGCAGCGTAGGAGTCACAGAGACCCAGTACTTC. It yields the protein CASSVGVTETQYF. The chain has TRBV9 and TRBJ2-5; D is unclear. CDR1 is SGDLS and CDR2 is YYNGEE in the germline V gene. This CDR3 is 13 amino acids long. The V and J ends lost 0 bases and 4 bases respectively, with 7 bases between them.

The V and J genes are TRBV9 and TRBJ2-1, with 7 bases lining up with TRBD2. The V segment lost 4 bases and the J segment 5 bases; nucleotides outside the gene matches: 15. Germline-derived CDR1 and CDR2 are SGDLS and YYNGEE. The CDR3 runs 17 residues. In DNA, the CDR3 is TGTGCCAGCAGCAAAAGCCTTGGACTAGAAACTAACAATGAGCAGTTCTTC. This sequence encodes CASSKSLGLETNNEQFF.

This clone has a count of ten or more. The rearrangement links TRBV7-9 to TRBJ1-3; 7 nucleotides match TRBD1. There are 17 residues in the CDR3. V was pared by 5 bases and J by 0 bases, with 10 bases of the junction left unmatched. CDR1 SEHNR and CDR2 FQNEAQ come from the germline V gene (reference sequence). CDR3 sequence reads: CASSDMKTGYSGNTIYF. The CDR3 DNA follows: TGTGCCAGCAGCGATATGAAGACAGGGTACTCTGGAAACACCATATATTTT.

CDR3: CAMRRDRSSDGYTF. For the CDR3, the DNA is TGTGCCATGAGACGGGACAGGTCATCGGATGGCTACACCTTC. This chain uses TRBV2 with TRBJ1-2; the match to TRBD1 covers 8 bases. The germline V gene has CDR1 SNHLY and CDR2 FYNNEI. Trimming cost V 10 bases and J 6 bases; bases outside gene matches: 13. This CDR3 comprises 14 residues.

In this sample, this clone turned up a few times. The chain recombines TRBV19 with TRBJ1-5; 8 bases align to TRBD1. With V trimmed by 5 bases and J by 4 bases, 13 bases remained unmatched. Germline CDR1 reads LNHDA; CDR2 reads SQIVND (reference sequence). The CDR3 is 17 residues long. The DNA for the CDR3 is TGTGCCAGTAGTCATATCGGGGACAGGCCGGGGAATCAGCCCCAGCATTTT. Translated, it gives CASSHIGDRPGNQPQHF.

This chain joins TRBV19 and TRBJ2-1; 9 nucleotides line up with TRBD2. V shed 4 bases and J 6 bases; nucleotides not matched to a gene: 19. CDR3 length: 19 residues. From germline, CDR1 is LNHDA and CDR2 SQIVND (reference sequence). The chain's CDR3 is CASSRGLAGLGGIGNEQFF. CDR3 sequence (DNA): TGTGCCAGTAGTAGGGGACTAGCAGGCCTCGGGGGAATTGGCAATGAGCAGTTCTTC.

In its sample, this clone was seen a few times. The chain carries TRBV15 and TRBJ1-1; the D gene is possibly TRBD1 (5 bases). The CDR3 length is 15 residues. Germline V gene sequence: CDR1 LNHNV, CDR2 YYDKDF (reference sequence). The V and J ends lost 1 base and 1 base respectively, with 10 bases between them. This CDR3 reads CATSRGSGGNTEAFF. The CDR3 nucleotides read TGTGCCACCAGCAGAGGGTCGGGGGGGAACACTGAAGCTTTCTTT. The full variable domain, with the rest looked up from reference TRBV15 and TRBJ1-1, is DAMVIQNPRYQVTQFGKPVTLSCSQTLNHNVMYWYQQKSSQAPKLLFHYYDKDFNNEADTPDNFQSRRPNTSFCFLDIRSPGLGDTAMYLCATSRGSGGNTEAFFGQGTRLTVV.

The CDR3 coding sequence is TGTGCCAGCAGCCGAGGACAGGAAGCCTACGAGCAGTACTTC. Its protein is CASSRGQEAYEQYF. The chain is built from TRBV5-4 and TRBJ2-7, with 7 bases that match TRBD1. The V and J ends lost 4 bases and 2 bases, in that order; junction bases with no gene match: 6. Germline CDR1 reads SGHNT; CDR2 reads YYREEE (reference sequence). CDR3 length: 14 residues.

This clone was picked up many times. The chain has TRBV9 and TRBJ1-1, with D perhaps TRBD1 (6 bases). Per the germline V gene, CDR1 is SGDLS and CDR2 is YYNGEE. Trimming shortened V by 0 bases and J by 0 bases, and 9 bases separated the two germline ends. The CDR3 extends over 15 amino acids. The CDR3 sequence: CASSVGGQMNTEAFF. The CDR3 region has the DNA TGTGCCAGCAGCGTAGGAGGACAGATGAACACTGAAGCTTTCTTT. The whole variable domain, filled in from reference TRBV9 and TRBJ1-1, reads DSGVTQTPKHLITATGQRVTLRCSPRSGDLSVYWYQQSLDQGLQFLIQYYNGEERAKGNILERFSAQQFPDLHSELNLSSLELGDSALYFCASSVGGQMNTEAFFGQGTRLTVV.

The chain combines TRBV9 with TRBJ2-1, with 10 bases that match TRBD1. This CDR3 is built from 14 residues. J gave up 10 bases and V 4 bases, and 8 bases lay outside the gene matches. Germline CDR1 is SGDLS and CDR2 is YYNGEE. CDR3 sequence reads: CASSPRQGAWEQFF. CDR3 coding DNA: TGTGCCAGCAGCCCTAGACAGGGGGCTTGGGAGCAGTTCTTC.

This clone was seen many times. The chain is built from TRBV2 and TRBJ2-1, with D possibly TRBD2 on 6 matching bases. CDR3 size: 15 residues. CDR1 is SNHLY and CDR2 is FYNNEI in the germline V gene. V lost 2 bases and J lost 10, with 18 bases in between. Written as DNA, the CDR3 is TGTGCCAGCAGTGAAAGGCGGGGACCCAACGGAGAGCAGTTCTTC. It yields the protein CASSERRGPNGEQFF.

The chain carries TRBV29-1 and TRBJ1-5; D is ambiguous. This CDR3 is built from 13 residues. Germline lookup yields CDR1 SQVTM and CDR2 ANQGSEA. Trimming left V 4 bases short and J 5 bases short, with 12 bases between. DNA of the CDR3: TGCAGCGTTGTCGGGGAGGGAGATCAGCCCCAGCATTTT. This sequence encodes CSVVGEGDQPQHF.

This clone was seen more than once but under ten times. The genes are TRBV4-1 and TRBJ1-1; 7 bases match TRBD1. V trimming: 1 base; J trimming: 0 bases; junction bases outside the gene matches: 8. The CDR3 has 17 residues. The germline V gene encodes CDR1 MGHRA and CDR2 YSYEKL. The CDR3 sequence is CASSQAGSTGMNTEAFF. CDR3 DNA sequence: TGCGCCAGCAGCCAAGCTGGATCGACAGGGATGAACACTGAAGCTTTCTTT.

This clone came up a few times. The V gene is TRBV5-1, the J gene TRBJ1-1; D is uncertain. This CDR3 region has 16 residues. Per the germline V gene, CDR1 is SGHRS and CDR2 is YFSETQ. V lost 4 bases and J 3 bases, leaving 19 bases between the germline ends. In DNA form, the CDR3 reads TGCGCCAGCAGCCCTTGGCTAAAGGGAGGTGACACTGAAGCTTTCTTT. Residues: CASSPWLKGGDTEAFF.

This clone was observed a few times. The CDR3 loop reads CASSFAGLNTEAFF. Written as DNA, the CDR3 is TGTGCCAGCAGCTTCGCAGGCCTGAACACTGAAGCTTTCTTT. The chain recombines TRBV7-2 with TRBJ1-1, with D unclear. Germline lookup yields CDR1 SGHTA and CDR2 FQGNSA. CDR3 length: 14 residues. V was trimmed by 3 bases and J by 0 bases, leaving 8 bases between them.

J is TRBJ1-1 and V is TRBV6-5; D is ambiguous. The length of the CDR3 is 15 residues. Trimming took 0 bases from V and 4 from J, leaving 12 bases between them. The germline V gene has CDR1 MNHEY and CDR2 SVGAGI. The CDR3 here is CASSYSFGVGTEAFF. The CDR3 region has the DNA TGTGCCAGCAGTTACTCGTTCGGGGTGGGCACTGAAGCTTTCTTT.

The chain has TRBV30 and TRBJ1-1, with D unresolved. The CDR3 has 15 residues. The ends were cut back, 0 bases at V and 1 base at J, with 12 bases in the middle. The germline V gene has CDR1 GTSNPN and CDR2 SVGIG (reference sequence). The CDR3 spells CAWSVWEGKNTEAFF. The DNA for the CDR3 is TGTGCCTGGAGTGTTTGGGAGGGAAAGAACACTGAAGCTTTCTTT.

This clone was picked up a small number of times. V and J are TRBV4-2 and TRBJ1-2; TRBD1 is a possible D gene (5 bases). The CDR3 loop spans 13 amino acids. The V end was cut by 4 bases, the J end by 3 bases, with 9 bases between. The germline gives CDR1 LGHNA, CDR2 YNFKEQ. CDR3 loop: CASSPSTDYGYTF. CDR3 sequence (DNA): TGTGCCAGCAGCCCCTCGACAGACTATGGCTACACCTTC.

The sample holds a few counts of this clone. The chain is built from TRBV7-6 and TRBJ2-1; 11 nucleotides agree with TRBD1. This CDR3 has 15 amino acids. The J segment lost 6 bases and the V segment lost 1 base, leaving 2 bases of the junction unmatched. Germline CDR1 is SGHVS and CDR2 is FNYEAQ. The CDR3 DNA is TGTGCCAGCAGCTTAGTGGGGACAGGGGGCAATGAGCAGTTCTTC. This encodes CASSLVGTGGNEQFF.